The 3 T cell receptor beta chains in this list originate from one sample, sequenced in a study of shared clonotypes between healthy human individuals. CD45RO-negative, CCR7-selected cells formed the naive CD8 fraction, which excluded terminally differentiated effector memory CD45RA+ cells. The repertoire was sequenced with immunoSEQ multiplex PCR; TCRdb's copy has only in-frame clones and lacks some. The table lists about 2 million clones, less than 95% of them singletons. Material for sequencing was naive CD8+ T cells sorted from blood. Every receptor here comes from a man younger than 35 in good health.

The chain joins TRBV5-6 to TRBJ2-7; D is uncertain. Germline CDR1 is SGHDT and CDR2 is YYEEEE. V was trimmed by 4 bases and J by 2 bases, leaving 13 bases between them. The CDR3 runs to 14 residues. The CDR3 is CASSAGSGAYEQYF. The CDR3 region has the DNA TGTGCCAGCAGCGCCGGGTCAGGAGCCTACGAGCAGTACTTC.

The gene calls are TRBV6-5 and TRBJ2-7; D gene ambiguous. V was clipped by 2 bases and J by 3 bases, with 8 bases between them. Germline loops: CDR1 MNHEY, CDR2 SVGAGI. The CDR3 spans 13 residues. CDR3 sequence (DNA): TGTGCCAGCAGTTACGCAAAGGGCTACGAGCAGTACTTC. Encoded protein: CASSYAKGYEQYF.

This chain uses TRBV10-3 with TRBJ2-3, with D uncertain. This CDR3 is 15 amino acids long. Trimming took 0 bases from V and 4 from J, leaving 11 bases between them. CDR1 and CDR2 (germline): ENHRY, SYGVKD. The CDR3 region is CAISESDPLPDTQYF. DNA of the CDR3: TGTGCCATCAGTGAGTCGGATCCTCTACCAGATACGCAGTATTTT.